The sequence of this T cell receptor (beta chain) was determined in a study of blood T cell repertoires in COVID-19. V was clipped by 1 base and J by 1 base, with 8 bases between them. This CDR3 spans 14 amino acids. CDR1 and CDR2 (germline): LNHDA, SQIVND (reference sequence). TCRdb keeps only in-frame clones here, not all; method: immunoSEQ multiplex PCR. The table has some 50,000 clones, over 75% seen once. The origin of this receptor is a man aged 40-50 years with acute or convalescent COVID-19. The material sequenced was peripheral blood. This rearrangement joins TRBV19 to TRBJ2-7, with D possibly being TRBD2 (5 bases). For the CDR3, the DNA is TGTGCCAGTAGTATAGTCCGCGGGTCCTACGAGCAGTACTTC. It yields the protein CASSIVRGSYEQYF.